This paragraph covers one T cell receptor (beta chain) sequence. The data were obtained in a study of technical replicates of blood from a handful of donors. Clones were sequenced by immunoSEQ multiplex PCR, and TCRdb holds only the in-frame ones, with some missing. The table lists 73,000 or so clones, roughly 91% of them singletons. The CDR3 runs 12 residues. Germline-derived CDR1 and CDR2 are SQVTM and ANQGSEA. Trimming cost V 6 bases and J 2 bases, with 10 bases left between them. J is TRBJ1-2 and V is TRBV29-1, with D tentatively TRBD1 (6 bases). The sample consisted of T cells isolated from PBMCs. The sequence came from a human donor in good health. CDR3 in amino acids: CSVHGQNYGYTF. The CDR3 bases are TGCAGCGTCCACGGACAGAACTATGGCTACACCTTC.